The 17 T cell receptor beta chains presented below share a single source sample, sequenced in a study of response to subunit inactivated influenza vaccine. TCRdb re-analysed the RT-PCR reads in MiXCR, keeping a single row per CDR3 protein. The sample has 500,000 to 600,000 distinct CDR3 sequences; about 17% are singletons. Sequencing used CD4+ T cells sorted from PBMCs, obtained less than 30 months after vaccination. Receptors were obtained from a man aged 50-75 years who received an inactivated influenza vaccine.

This clonotype was detected many times. The chain joins TRBV6-6 to TRBJ2-7, with a tentative D call TRBD1 (6 bases). This CDR3 region has 12 residues. CDR1 and CDR2 (germline): MNHNY, SVGAGI (reference sequence). The V end lost 6 bases, the J end lost 3 bases, and 9 bases lay between the germline ends. CDR3 residues: CASRGANYEQYF. CDR3 sequence (DNA): TGTGCCAGCAGGGGGGCCAACTACGAGCAGTACTTC.

A note on this clonotype: One end of the junction varies from germline; a read error may be responsible. The chain has TRBV20-1 and TRBJ2-1; D may be TRBD1 (5 bases). The CDR3 consists of 12 residues. Germline lookup yields CDR1 DFQATT and CDR2 SNEGSKA (reference sequence). The CDR3 sequence: CCATQENNEQFF. CDR3 nucleotides: TGCTGTGCCACACAGGAGAACAATGAGCAGTTCTTC.

The chain has TRBV14 and TRBJ2-1; possibly TRBD1 for D (6 bases). V was clipped by 0 bases and J by 10 bases, with 10 bases between them. Germline CDR1 reads SGHDN; CDR2 reads FVKESK. This CDR3 has 13 amino acids. In DNA, the CDR3 is TGTGCCAGCAGCCAAGATTGGGGGACAGAGCAGTTCTTC. The encoded protein is CASSQDWGTEQFF.

The chain joins TRBV5-1 to TRBJ2-1; the match to TRBD2 covers 9 bases. V gave up 4 bases and J gave up 4 bases; unmatched junction bases: 12. Germline loops: CDR1 SGHRS, CDR2 YFSETQ. CDR3 length equals 17 residues. Here the CDR3 reads CASSLVSQTSGYNEQFF. The CDR3 DNA sequence: TGCGCCAGCAGCCTGGTCTCCCAAACTAGCGGGTACAATGAGCAGTTCTTC.

This rearrangement joins TRBV7-2 to TRBJ2-5; weak D call: TRBD2 (6 bases). The ends were cut back, 5 bases at V and 7 bases at J, with 20 bases in the middle. CDR3 length equals 15 residues. Germline V lookup: CDR1 SGHTA, CDR2 FQGNSA. CDR3 region: CASSPAGGLPVTQYF. Written as DNA, the CDR3 is TGTGCCAGCAGCCCGGCCGGGGGACTCCCGGTGACCCAGTACTTC.

The CDR3 sequence: CASSRSGGMVEQYF. DNA of the CDR3: TGTGCCAGCAGCAGGTCAGGGGGCATGGTCGAGCAGTACTTC. The rearrangement joins TRBV6-2 or TRBV6-3 to TRBJ2-7, with 8 bases that match TRBD1. The J segment lost 6 bases and the V segment lost 6 bases, leaving 10 bases of the junction unmatched. Germline V CDR1 and CDR2: MNHEY, SVGEGT. The CDR3 extends over 14 amino acids.

V and J are TRBV7-2 and TRBJ2-7; 15 bases are a match to TRBD2. CDR1 SGHTA and CDR2 FQGNSA come from the germline V gene. The CDR3 spans 14 residues. V lost 3 bases to trimming and J lost 8 bases; unmatched junction nucleotides: 2. This chain's CDR3 is CASSFGLAGGQQYF. The CDR3 DNA follows: TGTGCCAGCAGCTTCGGACTAGCGGGGGGGCAGCAGTACTTC.

The chain uses TRBV27 and TRBJ2-1; 8 bases match TRBD2. Germline V CDR1 and CDR2: MNHEY, SMNVEV (reference sequence). This CDR3 spans 18 amino acids. V lost 3 bases and J lost 9; bases outside the gene matches: 19. CDR3 bases: TGTGCCAGCAGTTTCGGTACTAGCGGAAGGGGCCCTGTGGGTGAGCAGTTCTTC. As protein: CASSFGTSGRGPVGEQFF.

Within the sample, this clonotype is medium-sized. The chain carries TRBV29-1 and TRBJ2-7; 9 nucleotides align to TRBD1. V lost 7 bases, J lost 3 bases, and 4 bases stayed unmatched. CDR1 and CDR2 (germline): SQVTM, ANQGSEA. The CDR3 sequence is 12 residues long. In DNA form, the CDR3 reads TGCAGCGCCGGGACAGGGTTCTACGAGCAGTACTTC. Residues: CSAGTGFYEQYF.

Concerning this clonotype itself: A read error may be the cause here, since a much bigger clone is one base away. This chain joins TRBV5-5 and TRBJ1-1; a possible D gene is TRBD1 (6 bases). The CDR3 runs to 13 residues. Germline assignment: CDR1 SGHKS and CDR2 YYEKEE (reference sequence). Trimming left V 5 bases short and J 1 base short, with 9 bases between. The CDR3 spells CASRWTANTEAFF. CDR3 nucleotide sequence: TGTGCCAGCAGATGGACAGCGAACACTGAAGCTTTCTTT.

This clonotype occurred a few times. The chain couples TRBV5-1 to TRBJ2-7; tentative D call: TRBD1 (5 bases). The CDR3 has 15 residues. Germline CDR1 and CDR2: SGHRS and YFSETQ. V lost 2 bases and J lost 2, with 14 bases in between. In DNA form, the CDR3 reads TGCGCCAGCAGCTTAGGACAAGTGCAAACCTACGAGCAGTACTTC. Its translation: CASSLGQVQTYEQYF.

The chain has TRBV5-1 and TRBJ2-3; D not resolved. Germline-derived CDR1 and CDR2 are SGHRS and YFSETQ. Trimming shortened V by 4 bases and J by 8 bases, and 8 bases separated the two germline ends. The CDR3 is 11 amino acids. CDR3 in amino acids: CASSPDSTQYF. The CDR3 nucleotides are TGCGCCAGCAGCCCGGATAGTACGCAGTATTTT.

The chain links TRBV7-2 to TRBJ2-7, with 8 bases fitting TRBD2. The CDR3 totals 15 residues. V lost 4 bases to trimming and J lost 1 base; unmatched junction nucleotides: 6. Germline V lookup: CDR1 SGHTA, CDR2 FQGNSA. The chain's CDR3 is CASSSQSGGSYEQYF. The CDR3 nucleotides are TGTGCCAGCAGCTCCCAAAGCGGGGGATCCTACGAGCAGTACTTC.

The chain couples TRBV5-1 to TRBJ2-1, with 7 bases that match TRBD1. The CDR3 contains 16 residues. Germline loops: CDR1 SGHRS, CDR2 YFSETQ. J gave up 2 bases and V 2 bases, and 7 bases lay outside the gene matches. The CDR3 protein is CASSFGTGEPYNEQFF. The CDR3 nucleotides read TGCGCCAGCAGCTTTGGTACAGGGGAGCCCTACAATGAGCAGTTCTTC.

This clonotype was recorded at least ten times. The rearrangement links TRBV6-1 to TRBJ1-1; TRBD1 is a possible D gene (5 bases). Germline CDR1 reads MNHNS; CDR2 reads SASEGT. V lost 5 bases, J lost 4 bases, and 11 bases lay in between. The CDR3 length is 13 residues. CDR3 sequence (DNA): TGTGCCAGCAGTCCTAAGAGGGGCACTGAAGCTTTCTTT. Its translation: CASSPKRGTEAFF.

This clonotype was seen more than once but under ten times. The CDR3 loop reads CASSPGAAQYF. The CDR3 nucleotides are TGTGCCAGCTCACCAGGAGCGGCGCAGTATTTT. V gene TRBV18 combines with J gene TRBJ2-3; tentative D call: TRBD2 (5 bases). Trimming stripped 2 bases from V and 10 bases from J, with 7 bases between. This CDR3 has 11 amino acids. The germline V gene has CDR1 KGHSH and CDR2 LQKENI.

V is TRBV5-1 and J is TRBJ2-2; the D gene is possibly TRBD1 (5 bases). Germline CDR1 reads SGHRS; CDR2 reads YFSETQ. The CDR3 is 15 residues long. Trimming removed 5 bases from V and 0 bases from J, with 11 bases in between. The CDR3 DNA reads as TGCGCCAGCAGGTTGACAGTCGCGAACACCGGGGAGCTGTTTTTT. It translates to CASRLTVANTGELFF.